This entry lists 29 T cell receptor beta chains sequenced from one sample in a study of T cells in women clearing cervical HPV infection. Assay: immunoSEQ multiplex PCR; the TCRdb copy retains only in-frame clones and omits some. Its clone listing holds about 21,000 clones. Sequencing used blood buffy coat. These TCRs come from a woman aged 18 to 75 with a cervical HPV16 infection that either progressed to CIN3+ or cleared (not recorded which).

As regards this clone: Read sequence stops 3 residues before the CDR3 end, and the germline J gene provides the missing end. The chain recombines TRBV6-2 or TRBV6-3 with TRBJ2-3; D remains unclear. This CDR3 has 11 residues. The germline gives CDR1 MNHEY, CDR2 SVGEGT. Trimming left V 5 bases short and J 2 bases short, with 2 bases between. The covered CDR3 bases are TGTGCCAGCAGTCTCACAGATACG. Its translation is CASSLTDT. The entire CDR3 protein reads CASSLTDTQYF.

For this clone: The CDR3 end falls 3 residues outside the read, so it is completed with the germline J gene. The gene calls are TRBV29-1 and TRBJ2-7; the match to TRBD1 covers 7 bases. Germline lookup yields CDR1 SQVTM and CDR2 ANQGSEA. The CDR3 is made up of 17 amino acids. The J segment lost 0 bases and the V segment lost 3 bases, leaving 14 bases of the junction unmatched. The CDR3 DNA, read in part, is TGCAGCGTTGAGAGTACCGCAGGGGGACGGAGCTCCTACGAG. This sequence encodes CSVESTAGGRSSYE. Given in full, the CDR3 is CSVESTAGGRSSYEQYF.

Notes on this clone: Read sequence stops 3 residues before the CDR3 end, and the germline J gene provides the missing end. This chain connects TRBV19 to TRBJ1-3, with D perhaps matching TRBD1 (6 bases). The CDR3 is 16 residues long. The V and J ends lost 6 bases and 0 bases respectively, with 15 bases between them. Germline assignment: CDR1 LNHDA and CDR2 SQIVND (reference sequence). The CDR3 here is CASRMTGRSSGNTIYF. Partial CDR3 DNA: TGTGCCAGTAGGATGACAGGCCGGAGCTCTGGAAACACC. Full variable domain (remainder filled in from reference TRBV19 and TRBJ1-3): DGGITQSPKYLFRKEGQNVTLSCEQNLNHDAMYWYRQDPGQGLRLIYYSQIVNDFQKGDIAEGYSVSREKKESFPLTVTSAQKNPTAFYLCASRMTGRSSGNTIYFGEGSWLTVV.

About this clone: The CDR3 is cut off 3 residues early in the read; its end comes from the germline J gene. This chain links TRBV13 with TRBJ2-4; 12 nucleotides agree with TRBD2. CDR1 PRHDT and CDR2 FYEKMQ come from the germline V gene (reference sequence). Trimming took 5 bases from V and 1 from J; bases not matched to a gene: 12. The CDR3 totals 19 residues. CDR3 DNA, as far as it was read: TGTGCCAGCAGCCTATACCTAGCGGGAGGGCCTCTGGCCAAAAACATT. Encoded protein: CASSLYLAGGPLAKNI. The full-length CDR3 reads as CASSLYLAGGPLAKNIQYF.

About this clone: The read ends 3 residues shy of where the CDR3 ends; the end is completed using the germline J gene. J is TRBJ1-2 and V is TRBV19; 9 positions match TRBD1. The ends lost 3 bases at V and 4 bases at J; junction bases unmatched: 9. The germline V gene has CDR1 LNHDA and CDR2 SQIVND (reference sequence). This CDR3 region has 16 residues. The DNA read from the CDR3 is TGTGCCAGTAGTATGCCCGGGACAGGGAGCTTCTATGGC. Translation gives CASSMPGTGSFYG. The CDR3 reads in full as CASSMPGTGSFYGYTF.

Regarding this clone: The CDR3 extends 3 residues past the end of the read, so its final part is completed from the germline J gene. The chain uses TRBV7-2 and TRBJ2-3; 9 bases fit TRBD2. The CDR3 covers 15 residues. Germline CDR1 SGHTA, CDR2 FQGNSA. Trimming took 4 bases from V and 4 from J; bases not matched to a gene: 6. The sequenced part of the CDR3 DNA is TGTGCCAGCAGCTCCCTAGCGGGATGGGCAGATACG. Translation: CASSSLAGWADT. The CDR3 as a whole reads CASSSLAGWADTQYF.

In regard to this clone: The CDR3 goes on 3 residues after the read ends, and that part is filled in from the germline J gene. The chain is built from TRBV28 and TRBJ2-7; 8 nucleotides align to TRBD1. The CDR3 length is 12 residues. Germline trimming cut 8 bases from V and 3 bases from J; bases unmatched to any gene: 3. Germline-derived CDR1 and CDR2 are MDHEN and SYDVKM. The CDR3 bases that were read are TGTGCCAGCCGGACAGGGAACTACGAG. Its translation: CASRTGNYE. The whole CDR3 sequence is CASRTGNYEQYF.

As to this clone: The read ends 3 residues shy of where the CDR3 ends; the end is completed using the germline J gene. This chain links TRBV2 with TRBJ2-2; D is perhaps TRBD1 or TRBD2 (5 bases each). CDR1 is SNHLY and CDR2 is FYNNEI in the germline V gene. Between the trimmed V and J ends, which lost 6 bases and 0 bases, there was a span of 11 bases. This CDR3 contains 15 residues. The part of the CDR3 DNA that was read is TGTGCCAGCAGGAGGGGAAATACGAACACCGGGGAG. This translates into CASRRGNTNTGE. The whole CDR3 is CASRRGNTNTGELFF.

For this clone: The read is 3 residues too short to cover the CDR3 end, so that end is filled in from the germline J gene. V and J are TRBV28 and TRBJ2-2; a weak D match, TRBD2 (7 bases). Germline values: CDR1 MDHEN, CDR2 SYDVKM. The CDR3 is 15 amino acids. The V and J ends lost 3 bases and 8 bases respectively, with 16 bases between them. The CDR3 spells CASSFPRGAGGELFF. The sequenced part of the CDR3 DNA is TGTGCCAGCAGTTTTCCTCGGGGGGCCGGAGGGGAG.

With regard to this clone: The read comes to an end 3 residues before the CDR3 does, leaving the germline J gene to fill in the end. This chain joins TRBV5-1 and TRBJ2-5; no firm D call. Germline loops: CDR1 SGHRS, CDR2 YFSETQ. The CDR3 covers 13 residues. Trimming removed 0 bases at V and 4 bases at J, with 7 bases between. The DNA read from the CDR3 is TGCGCCAGCAGCTTGGTACCGGGAGAGACC. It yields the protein CASSLVPGET. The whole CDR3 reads CASSLVPGETQYF.

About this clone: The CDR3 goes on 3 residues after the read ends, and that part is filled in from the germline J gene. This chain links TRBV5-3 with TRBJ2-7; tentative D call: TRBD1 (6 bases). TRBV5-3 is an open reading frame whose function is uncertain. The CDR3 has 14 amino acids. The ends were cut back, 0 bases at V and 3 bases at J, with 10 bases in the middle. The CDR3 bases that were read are TGTGCCAGAAGCTTGGCTGCCAGGGGCTACGAG. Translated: CARSLAARGYE. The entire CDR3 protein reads CARSLAARGYEQYF.

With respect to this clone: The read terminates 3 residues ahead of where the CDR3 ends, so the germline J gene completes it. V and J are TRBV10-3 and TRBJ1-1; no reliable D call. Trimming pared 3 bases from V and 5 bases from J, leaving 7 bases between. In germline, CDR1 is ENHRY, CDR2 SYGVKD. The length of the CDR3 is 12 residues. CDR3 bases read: TGTGCCATCAGTGACAGTGAGACTGAA. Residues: CAISDSETE. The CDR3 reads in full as CAISDSETEAFF.

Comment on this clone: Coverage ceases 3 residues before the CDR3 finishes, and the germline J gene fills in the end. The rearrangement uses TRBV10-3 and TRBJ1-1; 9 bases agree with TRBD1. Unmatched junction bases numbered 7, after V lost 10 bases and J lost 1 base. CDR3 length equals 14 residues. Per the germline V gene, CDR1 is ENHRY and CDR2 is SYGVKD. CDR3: CATRTGAKNTEAFF. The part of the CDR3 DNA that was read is TGTGCCACCCGGACAGGGGCAAAGAACACTGAA.

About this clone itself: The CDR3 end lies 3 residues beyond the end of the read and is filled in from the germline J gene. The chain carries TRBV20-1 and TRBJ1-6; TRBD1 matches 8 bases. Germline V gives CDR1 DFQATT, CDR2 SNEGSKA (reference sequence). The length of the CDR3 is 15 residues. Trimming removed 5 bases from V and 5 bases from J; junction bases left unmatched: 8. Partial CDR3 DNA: TGCAGTGCTCCACCTTCCAGGGGGCATAATTCACCC. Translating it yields CSAPPSRGHNSP. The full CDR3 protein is CSAPPSRGHNSPLHF.

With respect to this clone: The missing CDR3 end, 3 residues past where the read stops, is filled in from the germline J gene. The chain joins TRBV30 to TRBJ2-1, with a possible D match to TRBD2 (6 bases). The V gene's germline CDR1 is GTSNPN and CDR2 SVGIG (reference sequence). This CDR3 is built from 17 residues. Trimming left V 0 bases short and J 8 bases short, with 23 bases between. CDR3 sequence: CAWSVRSGGRPGDEQFF. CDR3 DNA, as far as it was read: TGTGCCTGGAGTGTACGCAGCGGAGGCCGCCCGGGGGATGAG.

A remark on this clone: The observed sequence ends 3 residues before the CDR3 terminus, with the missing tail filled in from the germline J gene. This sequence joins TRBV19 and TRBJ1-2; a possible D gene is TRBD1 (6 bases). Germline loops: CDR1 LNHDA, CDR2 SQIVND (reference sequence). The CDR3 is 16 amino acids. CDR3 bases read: TGTGCCAGTAGTCCGACAGGACTAGCGGGAATGGATGAC. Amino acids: CASSPTGLAGMDD. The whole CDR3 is CASSPTGLAGMDDYTF.

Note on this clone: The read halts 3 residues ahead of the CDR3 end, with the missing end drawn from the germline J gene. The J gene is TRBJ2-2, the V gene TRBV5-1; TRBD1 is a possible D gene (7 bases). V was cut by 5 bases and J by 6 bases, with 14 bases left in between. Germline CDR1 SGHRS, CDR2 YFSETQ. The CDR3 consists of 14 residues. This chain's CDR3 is CASRDQGGAGELFF. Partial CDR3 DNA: TGCGCCAGCAGAGATCAGGGGGGCGCCGGGGAG.

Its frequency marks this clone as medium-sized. The CDR3: CASSLRLENQYF. CDR3 DNA, as far as it was read: TGTGCCAGCAGCCTCCGACTGGAGAAT. The rearrangement joins TRBV7-2 to TRBJ2-4; no definite D call. The read falls 3 residues short of the CDR3 end, and the missing part is taken from the germline J gene. The CDR3 has 12 amino acids. Germline CDR1 reads SGHTA; CDR2 reads FQGNSA.

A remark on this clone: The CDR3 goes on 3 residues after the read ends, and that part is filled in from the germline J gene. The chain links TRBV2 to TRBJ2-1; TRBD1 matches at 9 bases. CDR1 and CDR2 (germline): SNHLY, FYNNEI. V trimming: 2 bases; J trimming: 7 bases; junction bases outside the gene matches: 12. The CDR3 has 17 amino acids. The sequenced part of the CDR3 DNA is TGTGCCAGCAGTGAAAAAGTCGGCGGGACAGGGAAGAATGAG. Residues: CASSEKVGGTGKNE. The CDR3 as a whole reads CASSEKVGGTGKNEQFF.

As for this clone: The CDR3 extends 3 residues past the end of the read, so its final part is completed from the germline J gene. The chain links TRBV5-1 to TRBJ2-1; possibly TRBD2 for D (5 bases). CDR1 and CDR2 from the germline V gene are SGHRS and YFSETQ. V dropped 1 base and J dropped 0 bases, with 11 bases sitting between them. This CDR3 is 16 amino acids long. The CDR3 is CASSLISGSSYNEQFF. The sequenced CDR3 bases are TGCGCCAGCAGCTTGATTTCGGGGAGCTCCTACAATGAG.

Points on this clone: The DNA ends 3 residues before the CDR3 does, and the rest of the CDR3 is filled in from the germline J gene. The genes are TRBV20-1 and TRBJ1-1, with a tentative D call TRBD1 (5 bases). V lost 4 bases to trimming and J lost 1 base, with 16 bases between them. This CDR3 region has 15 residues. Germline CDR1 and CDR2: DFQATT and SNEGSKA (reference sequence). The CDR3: CSATTGGRPNTEAFF. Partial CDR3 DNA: TGCAGTGCTACGACGGGGGGACGGCCGAACACTGAA.

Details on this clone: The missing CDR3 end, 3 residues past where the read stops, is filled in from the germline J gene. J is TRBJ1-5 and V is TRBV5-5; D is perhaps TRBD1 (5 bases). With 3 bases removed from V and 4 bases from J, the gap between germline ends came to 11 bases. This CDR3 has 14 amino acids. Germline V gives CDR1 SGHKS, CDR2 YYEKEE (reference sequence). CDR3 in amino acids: CASSSDRVNQPQHF. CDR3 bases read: TGTGCCAGCAGCTCCGACAGAGTTAATCAGCCC.

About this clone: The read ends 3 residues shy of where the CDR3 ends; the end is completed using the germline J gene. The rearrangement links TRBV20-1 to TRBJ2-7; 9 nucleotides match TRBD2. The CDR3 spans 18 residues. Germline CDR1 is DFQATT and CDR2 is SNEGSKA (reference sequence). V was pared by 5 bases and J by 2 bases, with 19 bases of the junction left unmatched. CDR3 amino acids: CSAHEPLLTSGYTYEQYF. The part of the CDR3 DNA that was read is TGCAGTGCTCACGAACCCTTGTTGACTAGCGGCTATACCTACGAG.

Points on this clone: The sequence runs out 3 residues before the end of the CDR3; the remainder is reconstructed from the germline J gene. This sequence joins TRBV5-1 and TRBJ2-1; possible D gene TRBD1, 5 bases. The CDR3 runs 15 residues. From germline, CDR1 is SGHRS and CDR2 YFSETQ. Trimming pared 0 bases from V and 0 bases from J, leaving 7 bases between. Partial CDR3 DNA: TGCGCCAGCAGCTTGGGACAGACCTCCTACAATGAG. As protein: CASSLGQTSYNE. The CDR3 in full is CASSLGQTSYNEQFF.

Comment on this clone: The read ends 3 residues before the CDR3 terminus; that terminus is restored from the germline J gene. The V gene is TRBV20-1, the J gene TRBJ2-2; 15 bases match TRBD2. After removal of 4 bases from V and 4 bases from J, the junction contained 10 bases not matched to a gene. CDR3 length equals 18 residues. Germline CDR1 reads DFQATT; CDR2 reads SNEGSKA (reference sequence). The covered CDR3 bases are TGCAGTGCTACCCCGGGACTAGCGGGAGGCCGGCCCACCGGGGAG. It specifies CSATPGLAGGRPTGE. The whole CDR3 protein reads CSATPGLAGGRPTGELFF.

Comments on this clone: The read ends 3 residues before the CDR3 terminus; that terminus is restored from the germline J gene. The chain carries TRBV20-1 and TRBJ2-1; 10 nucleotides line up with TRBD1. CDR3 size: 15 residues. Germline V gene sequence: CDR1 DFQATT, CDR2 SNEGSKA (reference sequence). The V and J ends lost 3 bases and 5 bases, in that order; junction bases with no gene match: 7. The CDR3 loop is CSASPDRGEHNEQFF. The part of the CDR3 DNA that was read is TGCAGTGCTAGCCCGGACAGGGGGGAGCACAATGAG.

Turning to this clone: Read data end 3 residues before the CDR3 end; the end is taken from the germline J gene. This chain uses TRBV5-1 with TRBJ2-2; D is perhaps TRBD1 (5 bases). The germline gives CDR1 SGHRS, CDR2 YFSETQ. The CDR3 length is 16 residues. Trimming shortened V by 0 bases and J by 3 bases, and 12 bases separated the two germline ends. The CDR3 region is CASSLGISRDTGELFF. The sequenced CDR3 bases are TGCGCCAGCAGCTTGGGTATCTCCAGGGACACCGGGGAG.

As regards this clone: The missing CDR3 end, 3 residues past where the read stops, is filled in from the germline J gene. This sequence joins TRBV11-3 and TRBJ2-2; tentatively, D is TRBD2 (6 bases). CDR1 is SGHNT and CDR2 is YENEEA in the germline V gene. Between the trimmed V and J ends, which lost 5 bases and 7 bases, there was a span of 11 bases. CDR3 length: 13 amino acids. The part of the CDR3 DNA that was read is TGTGCCAGCAGCCGGGACTTGGGCGGGGAG. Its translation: CASSRDLGGE. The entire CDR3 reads CASSRDLGGELFF.

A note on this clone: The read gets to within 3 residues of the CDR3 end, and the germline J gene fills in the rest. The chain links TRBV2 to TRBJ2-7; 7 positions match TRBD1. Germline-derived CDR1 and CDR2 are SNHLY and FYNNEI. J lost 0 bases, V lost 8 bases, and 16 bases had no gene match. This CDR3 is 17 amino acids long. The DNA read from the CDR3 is TGTGCCAGCCAAGACAGGGCCTCATCCGCGGGCTCCTACGAG. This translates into CASQDRASSAGSYE. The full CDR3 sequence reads CASQDRASSAGSYEQYF.